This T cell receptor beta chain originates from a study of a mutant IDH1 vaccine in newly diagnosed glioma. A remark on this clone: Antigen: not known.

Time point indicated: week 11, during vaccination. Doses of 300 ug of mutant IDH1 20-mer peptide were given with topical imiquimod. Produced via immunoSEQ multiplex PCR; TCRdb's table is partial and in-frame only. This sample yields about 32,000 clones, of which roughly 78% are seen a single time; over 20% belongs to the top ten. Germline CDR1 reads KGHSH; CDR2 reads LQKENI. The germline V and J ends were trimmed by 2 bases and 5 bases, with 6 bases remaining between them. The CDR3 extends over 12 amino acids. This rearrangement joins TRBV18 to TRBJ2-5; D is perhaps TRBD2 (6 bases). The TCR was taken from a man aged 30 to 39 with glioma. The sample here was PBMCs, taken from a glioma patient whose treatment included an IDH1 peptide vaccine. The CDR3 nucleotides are TGTGCCAGCTCACCAGGGAGGGAGACCCAGTACTTC. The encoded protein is CASSPGRETQYF.